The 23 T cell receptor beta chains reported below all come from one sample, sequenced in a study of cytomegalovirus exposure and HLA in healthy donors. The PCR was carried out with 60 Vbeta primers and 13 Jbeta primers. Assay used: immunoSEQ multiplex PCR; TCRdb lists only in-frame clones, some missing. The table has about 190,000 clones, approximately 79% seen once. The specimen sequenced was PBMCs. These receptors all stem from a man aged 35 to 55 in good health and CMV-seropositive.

CDR3 loop: CASSRVGGDRGGNTIYF. The CDR3 region has the DNA TGTGCCAGCAGCCGCGTGGGAGGGGACAGGGGTGGAAACACCATATATTTT. V gene TRBV11-2 combines with J gene TRBJ1-3; TRBD1 matches 10 bases. The V and J ends lost 5 bases and 3 bases, in that order; junction bases with no gene match: 10. CDR1 and CDR2 from the germline V gene are SGHAT and FQNNGV. The CDR3 totals 17 residues.

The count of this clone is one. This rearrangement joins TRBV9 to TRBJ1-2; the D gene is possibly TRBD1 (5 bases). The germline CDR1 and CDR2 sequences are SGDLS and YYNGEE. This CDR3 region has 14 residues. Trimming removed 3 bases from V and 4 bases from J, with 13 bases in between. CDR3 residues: CASSASRTPYGYTF. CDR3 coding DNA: TGTGCCAGCAGCGCCAGTAGGACACCCTATGGCTACACCTTC.

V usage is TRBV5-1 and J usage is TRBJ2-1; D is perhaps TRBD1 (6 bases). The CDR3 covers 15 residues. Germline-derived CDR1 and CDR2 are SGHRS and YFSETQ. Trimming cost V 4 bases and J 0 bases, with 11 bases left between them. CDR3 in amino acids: CASSRTADSYNEQFF. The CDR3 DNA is TGCGCCAGCAGCCGGACAGCCGACTCCTACAATGAGCAGTTCTTC.

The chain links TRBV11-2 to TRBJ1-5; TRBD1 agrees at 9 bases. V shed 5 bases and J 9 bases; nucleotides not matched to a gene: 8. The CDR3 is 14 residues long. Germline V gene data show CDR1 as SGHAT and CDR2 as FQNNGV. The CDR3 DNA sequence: TGTGCCAGCAGCCTTGGACAGGGGCCCTGGCCCCAGCATTTT. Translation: CASSLGQGPWPQHF.

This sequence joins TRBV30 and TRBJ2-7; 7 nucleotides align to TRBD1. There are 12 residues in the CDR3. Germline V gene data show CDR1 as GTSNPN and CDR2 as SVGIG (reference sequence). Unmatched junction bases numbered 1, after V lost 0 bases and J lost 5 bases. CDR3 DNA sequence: TGTGCCTGGAGTGTGGGGACAGACGAGCAGTACTTC. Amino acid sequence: CAWSVGTDEQYF. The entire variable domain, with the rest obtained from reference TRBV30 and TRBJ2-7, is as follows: SQTIHQWPATLVQPVGSPLSLECTVEGTSNPNLYWYRQAAGRGLQLLFYSVGIGQISSEVPQNLSASRPQDRQFILSSKKLLLSDSGFYLCAWSVGTDEQYFGPGTRLTVT.

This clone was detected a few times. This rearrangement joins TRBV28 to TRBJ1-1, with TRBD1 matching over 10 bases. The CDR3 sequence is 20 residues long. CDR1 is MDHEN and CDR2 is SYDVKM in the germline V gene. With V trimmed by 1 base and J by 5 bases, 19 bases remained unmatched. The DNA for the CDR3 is TGTGCCAGCAGTTTATCGGCCTTAGGACAGGGGGGCTTGAAAACTACTGAAGCTTTCTTT. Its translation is CASSLSALGQGGLKTTEAFF.

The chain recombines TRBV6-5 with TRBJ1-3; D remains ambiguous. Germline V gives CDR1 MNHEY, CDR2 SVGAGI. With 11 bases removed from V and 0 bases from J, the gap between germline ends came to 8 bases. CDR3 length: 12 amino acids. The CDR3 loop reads CAEGASGNTIYF. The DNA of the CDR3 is TGTGCCGAGGGAGCCTCTGGAAACACCATATATTTT.

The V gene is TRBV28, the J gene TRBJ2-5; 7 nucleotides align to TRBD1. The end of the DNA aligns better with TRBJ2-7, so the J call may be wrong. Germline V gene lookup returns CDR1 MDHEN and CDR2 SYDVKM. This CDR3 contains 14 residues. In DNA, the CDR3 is TGTGCCAGCAGTTTAGAGGGGGCGACCTACGAGCAGTACTTC. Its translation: CASSLEGATYEQYF.

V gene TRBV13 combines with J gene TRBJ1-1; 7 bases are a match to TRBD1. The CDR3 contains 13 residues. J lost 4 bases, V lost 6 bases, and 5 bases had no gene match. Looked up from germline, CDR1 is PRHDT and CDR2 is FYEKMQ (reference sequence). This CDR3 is CASSPAGGTEAFF. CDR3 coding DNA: TGTGCCAGCAGTCCGGCAGGGGGCACTGAAGCTTTCTTT.

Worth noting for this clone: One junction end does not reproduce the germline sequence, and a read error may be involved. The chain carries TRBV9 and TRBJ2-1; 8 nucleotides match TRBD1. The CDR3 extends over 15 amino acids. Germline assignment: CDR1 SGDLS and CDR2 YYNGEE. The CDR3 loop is CASSSVDRAGNEQFF. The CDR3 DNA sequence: TGTGCTAGCAGCTCCGTGGACAGGGCGGGCAATGAGCAGTTCTTC.

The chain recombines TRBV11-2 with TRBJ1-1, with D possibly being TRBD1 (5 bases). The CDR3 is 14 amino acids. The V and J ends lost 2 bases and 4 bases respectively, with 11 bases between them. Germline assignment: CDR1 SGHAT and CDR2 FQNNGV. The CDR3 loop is CASSLTGGGTEAFF. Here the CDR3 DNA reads TGTGCCAGCAGCTTAACCGGGGGAGGCACTGAAGCTTTCTTT.

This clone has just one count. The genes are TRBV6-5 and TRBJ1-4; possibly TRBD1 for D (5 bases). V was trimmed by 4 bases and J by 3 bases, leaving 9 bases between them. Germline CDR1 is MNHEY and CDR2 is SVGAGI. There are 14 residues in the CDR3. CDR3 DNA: TGTGCCAGCAGTTCAAGGGGTTCTAATGAAAAACTGTTTTTT. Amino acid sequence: CASSSRGSNEKLFF.

CDR3 loop: CASSRGTEAFF. CDR3 in DNA: TGTGCCAGCAGTCGCGGGACTGAAGCTTTCTTT. The chain employs TRBV27 and TRBJ1-1; no clear D. V dropped 5 bases and J dropped 5 bases, with 6 bases sitting between them. The germline gives CDR1 MNHEY, CDR2 SMNVEV (reference sequence). The CDR3 spans 11 residues.

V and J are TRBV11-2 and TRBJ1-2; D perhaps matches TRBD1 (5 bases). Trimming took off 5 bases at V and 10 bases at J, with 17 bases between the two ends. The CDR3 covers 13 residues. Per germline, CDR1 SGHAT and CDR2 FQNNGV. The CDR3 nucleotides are TGTGCCAGCAGCCAGGCAGGGTTTAGAGTCTACACCTTC. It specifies CASSQAGFRVYTF.

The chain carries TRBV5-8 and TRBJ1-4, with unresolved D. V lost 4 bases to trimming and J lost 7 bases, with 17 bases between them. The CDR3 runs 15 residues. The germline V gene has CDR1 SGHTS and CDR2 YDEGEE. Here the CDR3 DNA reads TGTGCCAGCAGCGCGGGGAGGACTACGGGTGAAAAACTGTTTTTT. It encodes CASSAGRTTGEKLFF.

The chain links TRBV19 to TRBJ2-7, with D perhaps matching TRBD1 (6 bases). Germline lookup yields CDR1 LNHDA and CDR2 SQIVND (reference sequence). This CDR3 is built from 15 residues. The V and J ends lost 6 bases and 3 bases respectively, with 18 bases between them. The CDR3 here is CASSPRGFNNYEQYF. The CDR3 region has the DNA TGTGCCAGTAGCCCCAGGGGTTTTAACAACTACGAGCAGTACTTC. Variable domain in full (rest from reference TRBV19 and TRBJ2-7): DGGITQSPKYLFRKEGQNVTLSCEQNLNHDAMYWYRQDPGQGLRLIYYSQIVNDFQKGDIAEGYSVSREKKESFPLTVTSAQKNPTAFYLCASSPRGFNNYEQYFGPGTRLTVT.

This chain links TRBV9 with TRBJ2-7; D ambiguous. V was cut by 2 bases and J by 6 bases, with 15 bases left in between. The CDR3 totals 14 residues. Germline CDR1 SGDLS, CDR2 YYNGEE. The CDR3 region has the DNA TGTGCCAGCAGCGTCAGCCCCAGCGTGGGCGAGCAGTACTTC. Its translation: CASSVSPSVGEQYF.

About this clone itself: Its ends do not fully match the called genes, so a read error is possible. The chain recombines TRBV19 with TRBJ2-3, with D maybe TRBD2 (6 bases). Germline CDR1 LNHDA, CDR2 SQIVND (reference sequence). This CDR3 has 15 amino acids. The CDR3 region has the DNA TGTGCCAGCAGTATGTCAACGGGGGTCCCAGATACGCAGTATTTT. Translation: CASSMSTGVPDTQYF.

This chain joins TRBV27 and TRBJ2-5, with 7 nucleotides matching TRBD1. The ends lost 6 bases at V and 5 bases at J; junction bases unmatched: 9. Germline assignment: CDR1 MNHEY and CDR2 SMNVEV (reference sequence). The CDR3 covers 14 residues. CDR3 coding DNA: TGTGCCAGCAGCGAAACACAGGGGTTGGAGACCCAGTACTTC. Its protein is CASSETQGLETQYF.

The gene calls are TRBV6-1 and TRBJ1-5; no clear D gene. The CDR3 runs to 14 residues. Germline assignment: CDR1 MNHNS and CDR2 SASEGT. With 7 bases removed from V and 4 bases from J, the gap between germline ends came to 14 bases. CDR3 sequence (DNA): TGTGCCAGCACCGAGGGAACAGCTAATCAGCCCCAGCATTTT. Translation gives CASTEGTANQPQHF.

Written as DNA, the CDR3 is TGTGCCAGCAGCCGGTACCCCACTTTTAATGAGCAGTTCTTC. Encoded protein: CASSRYPTFNEQFF. The chain carries TRBV27 and TRBJ2-1; D is ambiguous. There are 14 residues in the CDR3. CDR1 is MNHEY and CDR2 is SMNVEV in the germline V gene (reference sequence). V was pared by 6 bases and J by 7 bases, with 16 bases between.

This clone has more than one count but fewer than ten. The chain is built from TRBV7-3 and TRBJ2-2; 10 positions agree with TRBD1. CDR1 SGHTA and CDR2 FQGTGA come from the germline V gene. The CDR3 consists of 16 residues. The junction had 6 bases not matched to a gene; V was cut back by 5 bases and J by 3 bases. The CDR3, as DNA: TGTGCCAGCAGCCCCGCCGGGACAGGGGACACCGGGGAGCTGTTTTTT. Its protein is CASSPAGTGDTGELFF.

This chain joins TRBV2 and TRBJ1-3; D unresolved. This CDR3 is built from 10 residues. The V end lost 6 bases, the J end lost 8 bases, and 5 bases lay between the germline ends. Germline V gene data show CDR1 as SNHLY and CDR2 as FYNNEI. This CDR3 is CASRSDTIYF. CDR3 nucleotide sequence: TGTGCCAGCAGGTCTGACACCATATATTTT.